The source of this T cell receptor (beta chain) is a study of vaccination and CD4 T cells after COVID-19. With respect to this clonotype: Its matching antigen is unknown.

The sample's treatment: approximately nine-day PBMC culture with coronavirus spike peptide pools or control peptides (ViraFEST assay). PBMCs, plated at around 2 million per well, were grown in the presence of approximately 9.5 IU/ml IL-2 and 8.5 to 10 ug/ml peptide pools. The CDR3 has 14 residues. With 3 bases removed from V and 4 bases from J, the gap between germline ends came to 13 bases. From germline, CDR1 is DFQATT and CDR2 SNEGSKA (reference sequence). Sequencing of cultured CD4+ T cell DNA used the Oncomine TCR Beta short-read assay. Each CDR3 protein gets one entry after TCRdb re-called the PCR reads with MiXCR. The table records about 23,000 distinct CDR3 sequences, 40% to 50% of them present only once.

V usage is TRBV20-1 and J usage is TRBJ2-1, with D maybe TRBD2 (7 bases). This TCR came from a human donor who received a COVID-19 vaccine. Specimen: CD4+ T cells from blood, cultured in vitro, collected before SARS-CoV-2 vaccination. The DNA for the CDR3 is TGCAGTGCTAGCCGGGGGGCCGGATACAATGAGCAGTTCTTC. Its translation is CSASRGAGYNEQFF.